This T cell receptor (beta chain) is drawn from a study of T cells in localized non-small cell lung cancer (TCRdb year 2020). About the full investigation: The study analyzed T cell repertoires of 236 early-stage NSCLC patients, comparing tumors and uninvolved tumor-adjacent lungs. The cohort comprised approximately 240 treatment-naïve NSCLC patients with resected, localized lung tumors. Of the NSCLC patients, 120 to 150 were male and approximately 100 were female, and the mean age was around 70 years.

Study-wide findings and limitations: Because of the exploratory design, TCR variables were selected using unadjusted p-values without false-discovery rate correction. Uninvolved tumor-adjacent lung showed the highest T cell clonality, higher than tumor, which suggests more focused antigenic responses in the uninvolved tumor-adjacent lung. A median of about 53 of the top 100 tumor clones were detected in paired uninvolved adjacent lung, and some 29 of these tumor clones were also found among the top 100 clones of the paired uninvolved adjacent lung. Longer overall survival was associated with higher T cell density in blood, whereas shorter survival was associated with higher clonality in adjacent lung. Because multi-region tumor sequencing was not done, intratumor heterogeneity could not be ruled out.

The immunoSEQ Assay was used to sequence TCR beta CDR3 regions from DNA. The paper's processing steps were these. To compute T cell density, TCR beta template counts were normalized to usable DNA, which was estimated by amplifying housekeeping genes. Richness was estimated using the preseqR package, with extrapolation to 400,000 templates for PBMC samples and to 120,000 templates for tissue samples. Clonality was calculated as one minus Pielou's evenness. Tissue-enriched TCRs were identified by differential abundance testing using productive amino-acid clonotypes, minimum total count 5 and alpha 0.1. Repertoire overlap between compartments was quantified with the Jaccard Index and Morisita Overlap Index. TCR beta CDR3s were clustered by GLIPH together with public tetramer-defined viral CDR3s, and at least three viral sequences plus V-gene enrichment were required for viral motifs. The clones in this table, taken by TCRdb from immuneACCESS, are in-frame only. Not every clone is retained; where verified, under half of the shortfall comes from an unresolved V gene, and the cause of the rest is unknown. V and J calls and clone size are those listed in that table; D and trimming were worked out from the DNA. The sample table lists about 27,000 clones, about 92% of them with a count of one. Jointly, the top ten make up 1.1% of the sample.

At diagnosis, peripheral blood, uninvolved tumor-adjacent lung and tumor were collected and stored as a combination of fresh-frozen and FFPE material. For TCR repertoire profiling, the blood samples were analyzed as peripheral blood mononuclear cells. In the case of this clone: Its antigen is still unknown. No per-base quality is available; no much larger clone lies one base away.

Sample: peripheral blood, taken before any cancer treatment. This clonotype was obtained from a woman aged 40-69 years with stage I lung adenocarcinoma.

The bases read TGCAGTGCGGACCTAGTCAATGAGCAGTTCTTC. This encodes CSADLVNEQFF. The chain is assembled from TRBV20-1 and TRBJ2-1; the D gene cannot be named for sure. CDR1 DFQATT and CDR2 SNEGSKA are derived from the germline V gene (reference sequence). The CDR3 has 11 amino acids, counting the end cysteine and phenylalanine. Solely the CDR3 DNA is kept, with 33 bases framed from the first base. Trimming at the junction amounts to 6 bases on V and 6 bases on J, and the germline ends lie 9 bases apart.